Reported below is one T cell receptor beta chain. This record belongs to a study of blood T cell repertoires in COVID-19. The CDR3 loop spans 16 amino acids. Germline V lookup: CDR1 KGHSH, CDR2 LQKENI. J gave up 1 base and V 4 bases, and 7 bases lay outside the gene matches. Participants were aged roughly 18 to 89 years from around 24 US areas. TCRdb's copy holds only in-frame clones and misses some; the assay was immunoSEQ multiplex PCR. Of some 500,000 clones listed, over 75% were seen once; the top ten hold around 1.9%. This sequence joins TRBV18 and TRBJ1-1; 9 bases fit TRBD1. The TCR was taken from a middle-aged woman who had recovered from COVID-19. Sequencing was performed on PBMCs or T cells enriched from blood (not recorded which). The CDR3 loop is CASSLLPGQGNTEAFF. CDR3 in DNA: TGTGCCAGCTCACTCTTACCGGGACAGGGGAACACTGAAGCTTTCTTT.